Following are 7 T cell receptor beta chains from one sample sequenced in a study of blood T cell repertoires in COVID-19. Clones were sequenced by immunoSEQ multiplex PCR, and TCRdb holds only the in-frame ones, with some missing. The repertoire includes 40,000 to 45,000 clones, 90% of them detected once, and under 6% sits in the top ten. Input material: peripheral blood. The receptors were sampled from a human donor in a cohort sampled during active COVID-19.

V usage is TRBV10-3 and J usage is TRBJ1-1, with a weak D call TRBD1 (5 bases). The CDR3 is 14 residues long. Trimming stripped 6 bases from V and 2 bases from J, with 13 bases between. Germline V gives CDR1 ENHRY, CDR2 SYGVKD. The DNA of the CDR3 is TGTGCCATCAGGGAAAGACAGCCTAACACTGAAGCTTTCTTT. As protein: CAIRERQPNTEAFF.

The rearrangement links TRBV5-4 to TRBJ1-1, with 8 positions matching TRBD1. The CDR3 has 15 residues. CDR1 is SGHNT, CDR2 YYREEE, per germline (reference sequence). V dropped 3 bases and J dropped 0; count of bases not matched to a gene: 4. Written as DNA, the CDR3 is TGTGCCAGCAGCTCCGACAGGGGAATGAACACTGAAGCTTTCTTT. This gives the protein CASSSDRGMNTEAFF. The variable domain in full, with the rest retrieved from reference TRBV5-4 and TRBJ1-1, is ETGVTQSPTHLIKTRGQQVTLRCSSQSGHNTVSWYQQALGQGPQFIFQYYREEENGRGNFPPRFSGLQFPNYSSELNVNALELDDSALYLCASSSDRGMNTEAFFGQGTRLTVV.

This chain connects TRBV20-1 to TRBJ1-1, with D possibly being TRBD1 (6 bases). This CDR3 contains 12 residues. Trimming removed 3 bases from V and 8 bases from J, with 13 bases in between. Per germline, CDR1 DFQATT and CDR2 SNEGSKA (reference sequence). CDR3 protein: CSASMQGWEAFF. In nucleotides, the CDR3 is TGCAGTGCTAGTATGCAGGGGTGGGAAGCTTTCTTT.

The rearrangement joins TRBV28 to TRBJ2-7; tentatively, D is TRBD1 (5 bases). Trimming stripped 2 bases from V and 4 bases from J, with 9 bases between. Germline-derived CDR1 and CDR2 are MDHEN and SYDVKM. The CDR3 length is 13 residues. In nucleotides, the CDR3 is TGTGCCAGCAGTTTACAGGGCCCTTACGAGCAGTACTTC. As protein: CASSLQGPYEQYF.

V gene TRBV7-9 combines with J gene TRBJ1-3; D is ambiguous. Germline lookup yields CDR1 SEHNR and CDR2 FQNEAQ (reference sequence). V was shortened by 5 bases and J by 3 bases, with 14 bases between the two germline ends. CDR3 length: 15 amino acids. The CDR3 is CASSPRESLGNTIYF. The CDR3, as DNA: TGTGCCAGCAGCCCTCGGGAGTCCCTTGGAAACACCATATATTTT.

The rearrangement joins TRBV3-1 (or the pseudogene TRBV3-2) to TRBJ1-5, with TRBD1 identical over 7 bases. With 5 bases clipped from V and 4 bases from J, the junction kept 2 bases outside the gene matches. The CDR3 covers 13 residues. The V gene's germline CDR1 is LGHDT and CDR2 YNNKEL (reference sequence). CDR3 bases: TGTGCCAGCAGCGTACAGGGGAATCAGCCCCAGCATTTT. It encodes CASSVQGNQPQHF.

CDR3 nucleotide sequence: TGTGCCAGCAGCCACCGAAAGGGACTAGCGGGGAAAAAATCCTACAATGAGCAGTTCTTC. It yields the protein CASSHRKGLAGKKSYNEQFF. J is TRBJ2-1 and V is TRBV7-8, with 13 bases aligning to TRBD2. CDR1 and CDR2 (germline): SGHVS, FQNEAQ. CDR3 length equals 20 residues. Trimming removed 5 bases from V and 1 base from J; junction bases left unmatched: 14.